This TCR beta chain was obtained from a study of T cells in Graves' hyperthyroidism and ophthalmopathy (dated by TCRdb to between 2018 and 2020). For the wider study: Peripheral blood samples were taken at initial diagnosis, before any treatment was given. Whether ophthalmopathy could be predicted prospectively was tested in an independent validation cohort made up of about 18 hyperthyroidism patients plus 17 patients who later progressed to ophthalmopathy. Following sampling, methimazole starting at 30 mg daily was given to hyperthyroidism patients, and high-dose intravenous methylprednisolone was given to ophthalmopathy patients. The 85 to 100 discovery patients were randomly split 7:3 into training and test sets. To identify distinguishing TCR V-J signatures, a discovery cohort of about 100 patients was used, comprising under 45 with Graves' ophthalmopathy and some 60 with stable Graves' hyperthyroidism. The paper reports TCR Vbeta CDR3 sequencing of 140 or so peripheral blood samples: 40 to 45 ophthalmopathy, around 80 hyperthyroidism and approximately 17 progressor patients. Thyroid tissue and blood T-cell repertoires from roughly six Graves' hyperthyroidism patients were also compared in the study.

What the work shows at the level of the full study, not this receptor alone: In cross-validation, a model built on a 13 V-J signature told ophthalmopathy apart from stable hyperthyroidism with about 90% sensitivity and about 81% specificity, and in testing the same model reached 80%/75%. In validation, the model predicted progression to ophthalmopathy a median of roughly six months before onset, with about 64% sensitivity and about 75% specificity. Sample size was not statistically predetermined, and investigators were not blinded to group allocation. Most expanded thyroid clonotypes (frequency above 0.001) were also detected in blood, suggesting blood repertoires may reflect thyroid immune responses.

Graves' hyperthyroidism was defined as stable when no progression to ophthalmopathy occurred over 18 months of follow-up. Hyperthyroidism patients were newly diagnosed, had a disease duration of under 2 months, and were aged 18 to 65 years. Exclusion was applied to patients with uncontrolled infections, other autoimmune diseases, pregnancy or lactation. Diagnoses relied on clinical symptoms, serum thyroxine and TRAb, thyroid ultrasound and orbital computed tomography. PBMCs were separated from 7.5 to 10 ml of fresh peripheral blood using Ficoll-Paque density gradient centrifugation. Total RNA was extracted using Trizol reagent, and RNA quality was assessed on an Agilent 2100 Bioanalyzer. This clonotype was detected many times. There is no known antigen for this receptor. Base qualities are not at hand, and no much larger clone is one base apart. The TCR beta CDR3 regions were amplified from the RNA transcripts. The TCR CDR3 was subjected to a first round of RT-PCR using the HTBI primer set and the Qiagen OneStep RT-PCR kit. A second multiplex PCR round built the libraries, followed by size selection and purification. The libraries were sequenced on an Illumina HiSeq2000 using paired-end 100 bp reads. The original methods were these. SOAPnuke was used to process the raw data, with reads discarded if the reads contained adapters or uncalled bases, had a mean Phred below 15, or lacked an exact constant-primer or identifier match. COPE v1.2.5 was used to merge high-quality paired reads, and clonotypes were defined as unique nucleotide sequences. Clonotypes were aligned to IMGT TRBV, TRBD and TRBJ reference segments using MiTCR v1.1. The analysis was restricted to V-J combinations with a frequency above 0.0001, which together covered about 99% of the repertoires. The TCS score was defined as the ratio of F50 (clonal expansion) to E x V (chaos), calculated using BLOSUM62-based TCRdist between CDR3 peptides within each V-J. Welch's t-statistics and random forest reduced 450 to 600 V-J features to fewer than 15, which were used in a naive Bayes classifier (R e1071). TCRdb reanalyzed the raw reads on its own, using fastp at Q25 for trimming and MiXCR for clone calling, and kept in-frame beta chains. One record per CDR3 amino acid sequence lists the most common genes and DNA. It is TCRdb's table, rather than the study itself, that gives the V and J calls and clone size. The table for this sample lists under 650,000 distinct CDR3 sequences; about a sixth of them were counted only once. The ten largest clones represent around 4% of the sample.

Relative to germline, V is 2 bases shorter and J is 3 bases shorter, with 27 bases between their ends. Including the terminal cysteine and phenylalanine, the CDR3 comprises 20 residues. Only CDR3 DNA remains: 60 bases, in frame from the first base. CDR1 and CDR2, looked up from the germline V gene (reference sequence), are LGHDT and YNNKEL. Sequences were obtained from blood. The TCR comes from a woman aged 25 to 45 with Graves' hyperthyroidism. The chain employs TRBV3-1 and TRBJ2-3; the D call is tentative, TRBD1 or TRBD2, as each matches 6 bases. Read as DNA, the sequence is TGTGCCAGCAGCCAAAGAGGGAACGGTATGGCGGGACAAAAAACAGATACGCAGTATTTT. Its protein reads: CASSQRGNGMAGQKTDTQYF.